This T cell receptor beta chain was recorded in a study of tumor-infiltrating lymphocytes in primary liver carcinoma (dated by TCRdb to the late 2010s). In the study overall: Surgical resection was performed in China between November 2015 and March 2016 on about 5 patients with histopathologically diagnosed primary liver carcinoma. Hepatocellular carcinoma (four) or combined HCC and intrahepatic cholangiocarcinoma (one) was present in the five patients, who were three men and two women aged 30 to 69 years. Tumors of the five patients were stage T1-T3 N0M0 with maximum diameters of about 4.2 to 10 cm. Each sample produced about 3.65 to 7.5 million productive TCRbeta reads, and read depth showed no significant difference between tissue types. TCRbeta repertoire sequencing, expression microarrays and whole-exome sequencing were combined in the study across five regions of each liver tumor, with adjacent normal tissue and blood also included. TCRbeta repertoire sequencing covered 35 specimens from 5 patients: roughly 25 tumor regions, 5 adjacent noncancerous liver tissues and 5 peripheral blood samples. Technical replicate repertoires showed high reproducibility, with mean shared-clone rates about 0.86 and correlation coefficients above 0.95.

General conclusions and limits of the study: Only the TCR beta chain was sequenced, which likely underestimates true repertoire diversity because unpaired alpha chains were not captured. The top 250 clones made up a significantly larger repertoire fraction in tumors than in blood (p = 0.039). Repertoire overlap was found to be higher between tumor regions (mean approximately 35%) than between tumor-adjacent (approximately 17%) or tumor-blood (14%) pairs, consistent with antigen-driven expansion. Only 4 or 5 patients were included in the study, and the authors note that the findings should be validated in a larger study. Comparison of CD4+ and CD8+ T cell repertoires was precluded by the use of bulk unsorted samples.

The CDR3 measures 13 amino acids from cysteine to phenylalanine. The sequence is cut down to CDR3 DNA, 39 bases in frame from base 1. According to the germline V gene (reference sequence), CDR1 reads SEHNR and CDR2 reads FQNEAQ. The V and J ends are trimmed by 5 bases and 7 bases, leaving 12 bases between them. Using a constant-region primer and ProtoScript II reverse transcriptase, TCRbeta-specific cDNA was reverse-transcribed from around 520 ng total RNA. The TCRbeta libraries were prepared through three rounds of nested multiplex PCR following a slightly modified ARM-PCR procedure. The first two PCR rounds used multiplex TRBV1-TRBV30 forward primers with a Cbeta reverse primer, each for about 10 cycles. Sample barcodes and Illumina adapters were attached in a final 25-cycle PCR using Deep VentR polymerase. Before sequencing, amplicons between 200 and 500 bp were purified from gel using a QIAquick gel extraction kit. An Illumina HiSeq 2500 was used to sequence the TCRbeta amplicons, generating 250-bp paired-end reads. The original pipeline was this. Quality trimming of reads was performed with Trimmomatic v0.33, and paired reads were merged with FLASH v1.2.11 so that full CDR3 sequences could be recovered. V, D and J germline segments were assigned to the rearranged TCRbeta sequences using MiGEC v1.2.1b. Clonotype statistics and Shannon-Wiener diversity indices were calculated with VDJtools v1.0.0. To reduce sampling bias, subsequent analyses other than the diversity analysis used only the 250 most abundant clonotypes in each sample. Starting from the raw public reads, TCRdb applied fastp trimming at Q25, assembled clones with MiXCR and retained in-frame beta chains. Rows are unified per CDR3 protein, each entry keeping the most common DNA and genes. TCRdb, rather than the study authors, made the V and J calls. For this sample there are approximately 310,000 distinct CDR3 sequences; over 55% appear just once. The ten top clones hold around 9.5% of the sample.

This clonotype has a count of ten or more. It has no known antigen specificity. No per-base quality is available; no much larger clone lies one base away. TRIzol reagent was used to extract blood RNA from unsorted whole blood, while the DNeasy Blood & Tissue kit provided the germline DNA. At the time of sampling, the patients were treatment-naive and had chronic HBV infection. Around 4 milliliters of peripheral blood were collected into K2EDTA tubes before surgery. The TCR comes from a middle-aged man with primary liver carcinoma and hepatitis B virus infection. Recombination linked TRBV7-9 to TRBJ2-1, with no reliable assignment of the D segment. The material sequenced was peripheral blood. The bases are TGTGCCAGCAGCCAATCTCTGGTGAATGAGCAGTTCTTC. Translated, it reads CASSQSLVNEQFF.